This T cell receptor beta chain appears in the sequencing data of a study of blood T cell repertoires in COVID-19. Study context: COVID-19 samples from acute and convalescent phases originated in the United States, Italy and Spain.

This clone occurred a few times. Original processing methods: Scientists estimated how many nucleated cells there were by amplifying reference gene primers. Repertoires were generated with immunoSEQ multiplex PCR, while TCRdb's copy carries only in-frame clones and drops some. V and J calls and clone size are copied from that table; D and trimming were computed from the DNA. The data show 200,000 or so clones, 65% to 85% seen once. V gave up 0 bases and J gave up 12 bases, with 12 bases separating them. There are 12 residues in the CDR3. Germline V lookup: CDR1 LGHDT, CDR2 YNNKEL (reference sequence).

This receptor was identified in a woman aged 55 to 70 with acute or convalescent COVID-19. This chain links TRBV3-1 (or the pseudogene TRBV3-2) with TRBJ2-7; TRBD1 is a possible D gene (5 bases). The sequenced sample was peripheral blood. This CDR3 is CASSQDGANPYF. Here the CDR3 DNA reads TGTGCCAGCAGCCAAGATGGGGCGAACCCGTACTTC.